This T cell receptor beta chain was found in a study of T-cell reconstitution after alpha-beta-depleted transplantation in children. The study's findings and limits: One year post-transplant, T-cell counts and diversity were largely derived from T cells produced anew.

Germline V gene lookup returns CDR1 SQVTM and CDR2 ANQGSEA. CDR3 length equals 13 residues. After removal of 7 bases from V and 6 bases from J, the junction contained 9 bases not matched to a gene. The library targeted TCRbeta and was prepared with unique molecular identifiers. From the PCR reads, TCRdb called clonotypes with MiXCR, one entry per CDR3 protein. The sample consists of about 600,000 distinct CDR3 sequences, 20% to 25% of them appearing once. Only a few counts were recorded for this clonotype. The antigen is undetermined. The origin of this receptor is a boy in the first two years of life who had a stem cell transplant for acute myeloid leukemia, so the T cells may come from the graft donor. The chain carries TRBV29-1 and TRBJ2-1, with TRBD2 matching 7 bases. The sample was PBMCs, mostly from graft donor cells, taken 360 days after TCRalphabeta/CD19-depleted stem cell transplant. The DNA of the CDR3 is TGCAGCGCGAGGAGCGGGATGGTCAATGAGCAGTTCTTC. It yields the protein CSARSGMVNEQFF.